This T cell receptor beta chain was sequenced for a study of T cells in Graves' hyperthyroidism and ophthalmopathy (dated by TCRdb to between 2017 and 2020). With regard to the full study: Peripheral blood samples were taken at initial diagnosis, before any treatment was given. A discovery cohort of roughly 100 patients, about 44 with Graves' ophthalmopathy and approximately 60 with stable Graves' hyperthyroidism, was used to find distinguishing TCR V-J signatures. Prospective prediction of ophthalmopathy was tested in an independent validation cohort of approximately 18 hyperthyroidism patients and 17 patients who later progressed to ophthalmopathy. The 100 discovery patients were randomly divided into training and test sets at a 7:3 ratio. In addition, the study compared T-cell repertoires in thyroid tissue and in blood from six Graves' hyperthyroidism patients. Following sampling, methimazole starting at 30 mg daily was given to hyperthyroidism patients, and high-dose intravenous methylprednisolone was given to ophthalmopathy patients. According to the paper, TCR Vbeta CDR3 sequencing was carried out on about 140 peripheral blood samples, which came from more than 40 ophthalmopathy, 80 or so hyperthyroidism and approximately 17 progressor patients. Study-wide findings and limitations: In validation, progression to ophthalmopathy was predicted by the model with roughly 71% sensitivity and nearly 75% specificity, a median of around 6.5 months before onset. A model built on a 13 V-J signature distinguished ophthalmopathy from stable hyperthyroidism, reaching about 88% sensitivity and around 81% specificity in cross-validation and 80%/75% in testing. Blood samples also contained most of the expanded thyroid clonotypes (frequency above 0.001), which suggests that blood repertoires may reflect thyroid immune responses. No statistical method was used to fix the sample size in advance, and group allocation was not hidden from the investigators.

Moderately to severely active disease, a Clinical Activity Score of at least 3, a NOSPECS grade of at least 4, and a duration under 3 months were present in ophthalmopathy patients. Patients with uncontrolled infections, other autoimmune diseases, pregnancy or lactation were excluded. Diagnoses relied on clinical symptoms, serum thyroxine and TRAb, thyroid ultrasound and orbital computed tomography. Ficoll-Paque density gradient centrifugation was used to isolate PBMCs from around 10 ml of fresh peripheral blood. Total RNA was extracted with Trizol reagent, and quality was checked on an Agilent 2100 Bioanalyzer. This clonotype came up a few times. The specificity of this receptor is unknown. Within one base of it there is no much larger clone, and no base qualities were kept. Inclusive of the bounding cysteine and phenylalanine, the CDR3 is 14 residues long. Just the 42-base CDR3 DNA is kept, in frame starting at base 1. V lost 6 bases and J lost 0 bases, and the count of bases not matched to a germline gene is 4. The germline V gene supplies CDR1 SNHLY and CDR2 FYNNEI.

The TCR beta CDR3 regions were amplified from the RNA transcripts. For the first round of RT-PCR on the TCR CDR3, the HTBI primer set was used together with the Qiagen OneStep RT-PCR kit. The libraries were constructed in a second round of multiplex PCR and then size-selected and purified. Paired-end sequencing of the libraries was performed with 100 bp reads on an Illumina HiSeq2000. As for how the authors treated the data: SOAPnuke was used to process the raw data, removing reads that contained adapters or uncalled bases, had a mean Phred below 15, or lacked an exact match to the constant primer or identifier. High-quality paired reads were merged with COPE v1.2.5, and unique nucleotide sequences were defined as clonotypes. Clonotypes were aligned to IMGT TRBV, TRBD and TRBJ reference segments using MiTCR v1.1. Only V-J combinations with frequency above 0.0001, covering about 99% of repertoires, were analysed. The TCS score was defined as F50 (clonal expansion) divided by E x V (chaos), with BLOSUM62-based TCRdist calculated between CDR3 peptides within each V-J. Welch's t-statistics and random forest reduced roughly 530 V-J features to around 14, which were used in a naive Bayes classifier (R e1071). Using fastp trimming at Q25 and MiXCR clonotype assembly, TCRdb reanalyzed the public sequencing data and kept in-frame beta chains. Identical CDR3 protein sequences are pooled into one entry, listed with their most common genes and DNA. V and J calls and clone size were set by TCRdb, not the authors. The sample includes a few hundred thousand distinct CDR3 sequences, with around 16% observed a single time. The ten top clones hold 2.5% to 4% of the sample.

The sample taken for sequencing was blood. The TCR was taken from a woman aged 35 to 49 with Graves' ophthalmopathy. This receptor chain uses TRBV2 and TRBJ1-1; 7 bases in the junction line up with TRBD1. The DNA is TGTGCCAGCAGGGACAGGCCCATGAACACTGAAGCTTTCTTT. It is translated as CASRDRPMNTEAFF.